Listed below are T cell receptor beta chains from one sample, sequenced in a study of cytomegalovirus exposure and HLA in healthy donors. The table came from immunoSEQ multiplex PCR; TCRdb's copy has only in-frame clones and leaves some out. In the table there are about 170,000 clones, about 90% of which are singletons. The sample comprised PBMCs. The source of these receptors is a woman aged 30 to 39 in good health and CMV-seronegative. The CDR3 runs from the conserved cysteine through the conserved F or W. The order of the fields is D gene, J gene, V gene, clone size, CDR3 protein, CDR3 DNA. The D gene is left open where the match is weak. The listing skips clone size in some rows; elsewhere it reads once, few, many or a size class.

TRBD2,TRBJ2-3,TRBV7-9,.,CASSFLGLGGDTQYF,TGTGCCAGCAGCTTTTTGGGACTAGGGGGAGATACGCAGTATTTT
TRBD1,TRBJ2-7,TRBV18,.,CASSPLTGATSEQYF,TGTGCCAGCTCACCCCTGACAGGGGCTACGAGCGAGCAGTACTTC
.,TRBJ2-3,TRBV4-3,.,CASSQDGGTPFGDTQYF,TGCGCCAGCAGCCAAGATGGCGGGACACCCTTCGGAGATACGCAGTATTTT
.,TRBJ1-2,TRBV15,few,CATSNGYGYTF,TGTGCCACCAGCAACGGTTATGGCTACACCTTC
TRBD1,TRBJ2-7,TRBV28,.,CASRNYRTGAREQYF,TGTGCCAGCAGGAACTACCGGACAGGGGCCCGCGAGCAGTACTTC
.,TRBJ2-3,TRBV29-1,.,CSVLTEGTQYF,TGCAGCGTTTTGACAGAGGGTACGCAGTATTTT
.,TRBJ2-7,TRBV29-1,.,CSVEEGTGYEQYF,TGCAGCGTTGAAGAGGGCACTGGCTACGAGCAGTACTTC
TRBD1,TRBJ2-3,TRBV9,once,CASSVDPSGTGLDTQYF,TGTGCCAGCAGCGTAGACCCCTCCGGGACAGGGTTAGATACGCAGTATTTT
.,TRBJ2-5,TRBV6-1,.,CASSERRVPNQETQYF,TGTGCCAGCAGTGAACGGCGGGTCCCGAACCAAGAGACCCAGTACTTC
.,TRBJ1-1,TRBV11-2,.,CASSLVGGLNTEAFF,TGTGCCAGCAGCTTAGTAGGGGGGTTGAACACTGAAGCTTTCTTT
.,TRBJ1-2,TRBV15,few,CATSPRVRGNIDGYTF,TGTGCCACCAGCCCCCGAGTCAGGGGAAATATCGATGGCTACACCTTC
TRBD1,TRBJ1-1,TRBV7-9,.,CASSAITGGSVGTEAFF,TGTGCCAGCAGCGCAATTACAGGGGGATCTGTTGGGACTGAAGCTTTCTTT
.,TRBJ1-2,TRBV19,.,CATSPGTLRGYTF,TGTGCCACCTCTCCCGGAACACTACGTGGCTACACCTTC
.,TRBJ1-4,TRBV6-5,.,CASSYSTQGFQLFF,TGTGCCAGCAGTTACTCGACACAGGGATTTCAACTGTTTTTT
.,TRBJ1-4,TRBV4-1,.,CASSPSRTSNEKLFF,TGCGCCAGCAGCCCGAGCCGGACGAGTAATGAAAAACTGTTTTTT
TRBD2,TRBJ2-3,TRBV7-9,.,CASSWTSGGVTDTQYF,TGTGCCAGCAGCTGGACTAGCGGGGGGGTCACAGATACGCAGTATTTT
.,TRBJ2-7,TRBV27,.,CASSFAGDRSEQYF,TGTGCCAGCAGTTTCGCAGGGGATAGGTCCGAGCAGTACTTC
.,TRBJ2-7,TRBV11-1,.,CASSLLGEQYF,TGTGCCAGCAGCTTACTGGGCGAGCAGTACTTC
.,TRBJ2-5,TRBV27,.,CASSFRGVETQYF,TGTGCCAGCAGTTTTAGAGGGGTCGAGACCCAGTACTTC
TRBD1,TRBJ1-1,TRBV29-1,.,CSVEVSGQGAFF,TGCAGCGTTGAAGTCTCGGGACAGGGGGCTTTCTTT
.,TRBJ2-7,TRBV6-1,.,CASSDADDSYEQYF,TGTGCCAGCAGTGATGCGGACGACTCCTACGAGCAGTACTTC
.,TRBJ1-2,TRBV14,once,CASSQGQGRKPGYTF,TGTGCCAGCAGCCAAGGCCAGGGACGGAAGCCTGGCTACACCTTC
TRBD1,TRBJ2-1,TRBV30,once,CAWEGGYYNEQFF,TGTGCCTGGGAAGGGGGCTACTACAATGAGCAGTTCTTC
.,TRBJ1-4,TRBV7-7,.,CASSLGATTNEKLFF,TGTGCTAGCAGCTTAGGGGCTACAACTAATGAAAAACTGTTTTTT
.,TRBJ2-2,TRBV7-9,.,CASSSAGWNTGELFF,TGTGCCAGCAGCTCGGCAGGTTGGAACACCGGGGAGCTGTTTTTT
.,TRBJ1-4,TRBV10-2,.,CASRQGEWDEKLFF,TGCGCCAGCAGACAGGGAGAATGGGATGAAAAACTGTTTTTT
TRBD1,TRBJ2-3,TRBV4-1,.,CASSPDRVLADTQYF,TGCGCCAGCAGCCCTGACAGGGTTTTGGCAGATACGCAGTATTTT
TRBD1,TRBJ1-2,TRBV7-9,.,CASSTPGQGNYGYTF,TGTGCCAGCAGCACACCGGGACAGGGTAACTATGGCTACACCTTC
.,TRBJ2-1,TRBV12-5,.,CASGLGGGRYDEQFF,TGTGCTAGTGGTTTGGGTGGGGGACGTTACGATGAGCAGTTCTTC
.,TRBJ2-1,TRBV19,.,CASRVGGINEQFF,TGTGCCAGTAGAGTAGGGGGGATCAATGAGCAGTTCTTC
TRBD1,TRBJ2-5,TRBV4-2,many,CASSQVLQGAGETQYF,TGTGCCAGCAGCCAAGTCCTCCAGGGGGCTGGAGAGACCCAGTACTTC
.,TRBJ1-1,TRBV2,.,CASILAPATEAFF,TGTGCCAGCATCTTGGCCCCTGCCACTGAAGCTTTCTTT
.,TRBJ1-1,TRBV6-6,.,CASRDDSGATEAFF,TGTGCCAGCAGAGATGACAGTGGCGCCACTGAAGCTTTCTTT
.,TRBJ1-4,TRBV30,.,CAWRANRDPNEKLFF,TGTGCCTGGAGGGCAAACCGGGACCCGAATGAAAAACTGTTTTTT
TRBD1,TRBJ2-4,TRBV30,once,CAWSGQGVNIQYF,TGTGCCTGGAGCGGACAGGGGGTCAACATTCAGTACTTC
.,TRBJ2-1,TRBV27,.,CASSLTGFHNEQFF,TGTGCCAGCAGTTTAACCGGTTTCCACAATGAGCAGTTCTTC
TRBD2,TRBJ2-7,TRBV7-3,.,CASSPAGGPHEQYF,TGTGCCAGCAGTCCAGCGGGAGGGCCCCACGAGCAGTACTTC
TRBD2,TRBJ2-1,TRBV5-4,few,CASSLTSGGNNEQFF,TGTGCCAGCAGCTTGACTAGCGGGGGGAACAATGAGCAGTTCTTC
TRBD2,TRBJ2-3,TRBV2,.,CASRRSGAHTDTQYF,TGTGCCAGCAGACGTAGCGGGGCGCACACAGATACGCAGTATTTT
.,TRBJ1-1,TRBV13,.,CASSPQGGTEAFF,TGTGCCAGCAGCCCCCAGGGAGGCACTGAAGCTTTCTTT
TRBD2,TRBJ2-7,TRBV4-3,.,CASSQDRLAGISEQYF,TGCGCCAGCAGCCAAGATCGACTAGCGGGAATAAGCGAGCAGTACTTC
TRBD1,TRBJ1-1,TRBV29-1,.,CSVGTGTAEAFF,TGCAGCGTCGGGACAGGGACGGCTGAAGCTTTCTTT
.,TRBJ1-1,TRBV9,.,CASSGLQGYTEAFF,TGTGCCAGCAGCGGGCTACAGGGTTACACTGAAGCTTTCTTT